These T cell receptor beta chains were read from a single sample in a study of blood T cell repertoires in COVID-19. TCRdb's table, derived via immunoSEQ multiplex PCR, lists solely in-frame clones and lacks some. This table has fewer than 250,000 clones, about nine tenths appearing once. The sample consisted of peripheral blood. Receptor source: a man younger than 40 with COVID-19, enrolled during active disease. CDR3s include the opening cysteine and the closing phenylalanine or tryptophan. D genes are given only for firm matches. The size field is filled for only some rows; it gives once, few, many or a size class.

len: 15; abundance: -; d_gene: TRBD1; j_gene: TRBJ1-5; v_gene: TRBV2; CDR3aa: CASSEQGGLAQPQHF; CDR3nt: TGTGCCAGCAGTGAACAGGGGGGCCTGGCTCAGCCCCAGCATTTT
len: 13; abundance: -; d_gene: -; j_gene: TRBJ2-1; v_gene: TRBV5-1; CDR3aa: CASSFPQDNEQFF; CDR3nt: TGCGCCAGCAGCTTTCCCCAGGACAATGAGCAGTTCTTC
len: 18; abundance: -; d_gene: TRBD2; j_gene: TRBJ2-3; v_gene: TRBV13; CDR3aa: CASSFRLAGGASTDTQYF; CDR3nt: TGTGCCAGCAGCTTCCGACTAGCGGGGGGGGCTAGCACAGATACGCAGTATTTT
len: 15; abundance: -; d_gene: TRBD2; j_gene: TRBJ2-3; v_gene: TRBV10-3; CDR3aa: CAIRDSGGSTDTQYF; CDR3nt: TGTGCCATCAGGGATAGCGGGGGAAGCACAGATACGCAGTATTTT
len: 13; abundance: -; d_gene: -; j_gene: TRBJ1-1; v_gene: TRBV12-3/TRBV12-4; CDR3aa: CASSLSGRHEAFF; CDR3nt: TGTGCCAGCAGTTTATCGGGTCGCCACGAAGCTTTCTTT
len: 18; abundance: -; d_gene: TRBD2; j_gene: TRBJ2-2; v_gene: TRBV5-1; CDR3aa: CASSFTSGTSGGTGELFF; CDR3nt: TGCGCCAGCAGCTTCACCTCCGGGACTAGCGGGGGCACCGGGGAGCTGTTTTTT
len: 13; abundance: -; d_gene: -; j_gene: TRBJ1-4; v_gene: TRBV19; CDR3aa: CASSIVGNEKLFF; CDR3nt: TGTGCCAGTAGTATAGTGGGCAACGAAAAACTGTTTTTT
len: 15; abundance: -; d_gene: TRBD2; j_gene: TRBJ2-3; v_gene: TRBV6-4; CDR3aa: CASSDSSGDTDTQYF; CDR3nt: TGTGCCAGCAGTGACTCTAGCGGGGACACAGATACGCAGTATTTT
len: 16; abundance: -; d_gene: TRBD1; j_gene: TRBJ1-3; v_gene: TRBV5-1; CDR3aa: CASSGGDSLSGNTIYF; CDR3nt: TGCGCCAGCAGCGGTGGGGACAGCCTCTCTGGAAACACCATATATTTT
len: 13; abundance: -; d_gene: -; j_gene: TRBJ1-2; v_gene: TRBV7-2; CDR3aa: CASSFNRDYGYTF; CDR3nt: TGTGCCAGCAGCTTCAACAGGGACTATGGCTACACCTTC
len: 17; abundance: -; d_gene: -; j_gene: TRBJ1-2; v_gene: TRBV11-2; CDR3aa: CASSLDSEGHAGYGYTF; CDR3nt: TGTGCCAGCAGCTTAGATTCAGAGGGACATGCGGGCTATGGCTACACCTTC
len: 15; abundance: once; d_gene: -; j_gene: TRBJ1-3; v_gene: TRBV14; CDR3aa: CASSQDPGTGNTIYF; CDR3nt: TGTGCCAGCAGCCAAGATCCGGGGACTGGAAACACCATATATTTT
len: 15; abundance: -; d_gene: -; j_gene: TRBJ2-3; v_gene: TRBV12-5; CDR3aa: CASVIGSLSTDTQYF; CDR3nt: TGTGCTAGTGTGATAGGGAGTCTTTCGACAGATACGCAGTATTTT
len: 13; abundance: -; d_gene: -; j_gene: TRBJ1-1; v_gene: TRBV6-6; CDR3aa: CASSYHRGDEAFF; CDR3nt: TGTGCCAGCAGTTATCATCGGGGTGATGAAGCTTTCTTT
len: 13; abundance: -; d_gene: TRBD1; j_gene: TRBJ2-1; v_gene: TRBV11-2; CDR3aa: CASSVTGDNEQFF; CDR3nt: TGTGCCAGCAGCGTTACAGGGGACAATGAGCAGTTCTTC
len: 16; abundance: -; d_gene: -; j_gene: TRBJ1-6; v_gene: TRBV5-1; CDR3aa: CASSLLERVLNSPLHF; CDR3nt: TGCGCCAGCAGCTTGCTGGAGAGGGTATTGAATTCACCCCTCCACTTT
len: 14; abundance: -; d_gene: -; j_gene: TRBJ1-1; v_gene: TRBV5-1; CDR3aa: CASSLGGRNTEAFF; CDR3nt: TGCGCCAGCAGCTTGGGAGGCAGAAACACTGAAGCTTTCTTT
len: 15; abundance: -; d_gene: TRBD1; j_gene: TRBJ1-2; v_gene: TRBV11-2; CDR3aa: CASSSGGTRDYGYTF; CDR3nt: TGTGCCAGCAGCTCAGGGGGGACACGCGACTATGGCTACACCTTC
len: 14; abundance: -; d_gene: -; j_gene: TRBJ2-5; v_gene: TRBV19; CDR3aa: CASSIAGVQETQYF; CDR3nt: TGTGCCAGTAGTATAGCCGGGGTCCAAGAGACCCAGTACTTC
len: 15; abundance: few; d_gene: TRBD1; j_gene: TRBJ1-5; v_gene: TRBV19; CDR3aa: CASSYTGGAGQPQHF; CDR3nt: TGTGCCAGTAGTTACACAGGGGGCGCGGGTCAGCCCCAGCATTTT
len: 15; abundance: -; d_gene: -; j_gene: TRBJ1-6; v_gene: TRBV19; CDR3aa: CASSMREGRNSPLHF; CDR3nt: TGTGCCAGTAGTATGCGGGAAGGTCGTAATTCACCCCTCCACTTT
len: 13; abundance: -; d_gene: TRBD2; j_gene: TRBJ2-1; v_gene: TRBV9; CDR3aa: CASSAGTTYEQFF; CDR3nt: TGTGCCAGCAGCGCCGGGACTACTTATGAGCAGTTCTTC
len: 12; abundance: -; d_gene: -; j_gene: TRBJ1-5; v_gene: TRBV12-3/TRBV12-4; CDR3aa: CASSPNNQPQHF; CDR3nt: TGTGCCAGCAGCCCCAACAATCAGCCCCAGCATTTT
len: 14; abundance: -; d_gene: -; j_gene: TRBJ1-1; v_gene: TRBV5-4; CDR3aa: CASSLKGGNTEAFF; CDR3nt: TGTGCCAGCAGCTTGAAAGGGGGAAACACTGAAGCTTTCTTT
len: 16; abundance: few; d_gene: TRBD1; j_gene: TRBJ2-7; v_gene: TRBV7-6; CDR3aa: CASSLAATGLFHEQYF; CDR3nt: TGTGCCAGCAGCTTAGCCGCGACAGGGCTTTTCCACGAGCAGTACTTC
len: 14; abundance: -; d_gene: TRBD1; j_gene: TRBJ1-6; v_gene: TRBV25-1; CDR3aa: CATASLGTGSPLHF; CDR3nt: TGTGCCACCGCGTCTCTCGGGACAGGGTCACCCCTCCACTTT
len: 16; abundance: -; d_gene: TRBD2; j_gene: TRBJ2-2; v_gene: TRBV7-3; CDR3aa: CASSAQAGGVAGELFF; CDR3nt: TGTGCCAGCAGCGCCCAGGCGGGGGGGGTAGCCGGGGAGCTGTTTTTT
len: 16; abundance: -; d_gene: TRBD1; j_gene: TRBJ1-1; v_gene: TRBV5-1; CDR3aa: CASSEGGLPGNTEAFF; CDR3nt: TGCGCCAGCAGCGAAGGGGGCCTACCTGGGAACACTGAAGCTTTCTTT
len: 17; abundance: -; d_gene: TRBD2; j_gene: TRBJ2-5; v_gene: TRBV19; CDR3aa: CASSRRERLAGGETQYF; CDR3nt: TGTGCCAGTAGTAGACGAGAGAGACTAGCGGGGGGGGAGACCCAGTACTTC
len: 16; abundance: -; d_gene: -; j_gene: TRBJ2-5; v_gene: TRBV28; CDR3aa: CASSSLLRGARETQYF; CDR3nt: TGTGCCAGCAGTTCCCTGCTTCGGGGGGCGCGAGAGACCCAGTACTTC
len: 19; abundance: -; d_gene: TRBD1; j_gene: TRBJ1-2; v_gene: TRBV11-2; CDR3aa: CASSLTPGTGALFRGGYTF; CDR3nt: TGTGCCAGCAGCTTAACGCCCGGGACAGGGGCTCTTTTTCGCGGAGGCTACACCTTC
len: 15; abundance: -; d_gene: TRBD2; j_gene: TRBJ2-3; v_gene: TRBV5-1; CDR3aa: CASSSSGGRTDTQYF; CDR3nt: TGCGCCAGCAGCTCTAGCGGGGGGCGCACAGATACGCAGTATTTT
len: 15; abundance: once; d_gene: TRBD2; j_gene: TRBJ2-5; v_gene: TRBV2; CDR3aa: CASRASGGAGETQYF; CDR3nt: TGTGCCAGCAGAGCTAGCGGGGGGGCCGGAGAGACCCAGTACTTC
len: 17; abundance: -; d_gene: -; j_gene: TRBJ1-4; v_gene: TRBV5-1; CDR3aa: CASSLAQGGASNEKLFF; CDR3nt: TGCGCCAGCAGCTTGGCCCAGGGAGGGGCCTCGAATGAAAAACTGTTTTTT
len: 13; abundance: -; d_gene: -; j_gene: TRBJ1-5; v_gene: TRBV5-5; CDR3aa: CASSLGRDQPQHF; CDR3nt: TGTGCCAGCAGCTTGGGCCGGGATCAGCCCCAGCATTTT